These 3 T cell receptor beta chains were sequenced from one sample in a study of CD8 T cells in ankylosing spondylitis. Regarding the study as a whole: There was a TCR beta motif, made of eight highly homologous variants, that appeared characteristic of ankylosing spondylitis blood.

These receptors have no known antigen. One entry per CDR3 protein results from TCRdb running MiXCR on the 5' RACE reads. This table holds approximately 500,000 distinct CDR3 sequences, 10% to 15% found once. The specimen sequenced was blood, either unsorted or a sorted T cell fraction (not recorded which). These receptors all stem from a male donor with ankylosing spondylitis.

This chain joins TRBV2 and TRBJ2-3; 7 nucleotides align to TRBD2. Germline assignment: CDR1 SNHLY and CDR2 FYNNEI. V trimming: 8 bases; J trimming: 5 bases; junction bases outside the gene matches: 10. The CDR3 runs 14 residues. The CDR3 sequence is CASGVSGEGDTQYF. The CDR3 coding sequence is TGTGCCAGCGGCGTTTCGGGGGAGGGAGATACGCAGTATTTT. Using reference TRBV2 and TRBJ2-3 for the parts outside the CDR3, the full variable domain is EPEVTQTPSHQVTQMGQEVILRCVPISNHLYFYWYRQILGQKVEFLVSFYNNEISEKSEIFDDQFSVERPDGSNFTLKIRSTKLEDSAMYFCASGVSGEGDTQYFGPGTRLTVL.

V and J are TRBV4-2 and TRBJ1-4; a weak D match, TRBD1 (6 bases). V shed 2 bases and J shed 4 bases, with 11 bases lying between them. The CDR3 is 15 amino acids. CDR1 LGHNA and CDR2 YNFKEQ come from the germline V gene. CDR3 bases: TGTGCCAGCAGCCAAAAGGACAGAGATAATGAAAAACTGTTTTTT. Residues: CASSQKDRDNEKLFF.

In this sample, this clonotype turned up a few times. V usage is TRBV11-2 and J usage is TRBJ1-2; maybe TRBD1 (6 bases). Germline V gene data show CDR1 as SGHAT and CDR2 as FQNNGV. CDR3 size: 13 residues. V lost 5 bases, J lost 6 bases, and 13 bases lay in between. The CDR3 region has the DNA TGTGCCAGCAGCGTCCGGGACATTCATGGCTACACCTTC. Translation gives CASSVRDIHGYTF.